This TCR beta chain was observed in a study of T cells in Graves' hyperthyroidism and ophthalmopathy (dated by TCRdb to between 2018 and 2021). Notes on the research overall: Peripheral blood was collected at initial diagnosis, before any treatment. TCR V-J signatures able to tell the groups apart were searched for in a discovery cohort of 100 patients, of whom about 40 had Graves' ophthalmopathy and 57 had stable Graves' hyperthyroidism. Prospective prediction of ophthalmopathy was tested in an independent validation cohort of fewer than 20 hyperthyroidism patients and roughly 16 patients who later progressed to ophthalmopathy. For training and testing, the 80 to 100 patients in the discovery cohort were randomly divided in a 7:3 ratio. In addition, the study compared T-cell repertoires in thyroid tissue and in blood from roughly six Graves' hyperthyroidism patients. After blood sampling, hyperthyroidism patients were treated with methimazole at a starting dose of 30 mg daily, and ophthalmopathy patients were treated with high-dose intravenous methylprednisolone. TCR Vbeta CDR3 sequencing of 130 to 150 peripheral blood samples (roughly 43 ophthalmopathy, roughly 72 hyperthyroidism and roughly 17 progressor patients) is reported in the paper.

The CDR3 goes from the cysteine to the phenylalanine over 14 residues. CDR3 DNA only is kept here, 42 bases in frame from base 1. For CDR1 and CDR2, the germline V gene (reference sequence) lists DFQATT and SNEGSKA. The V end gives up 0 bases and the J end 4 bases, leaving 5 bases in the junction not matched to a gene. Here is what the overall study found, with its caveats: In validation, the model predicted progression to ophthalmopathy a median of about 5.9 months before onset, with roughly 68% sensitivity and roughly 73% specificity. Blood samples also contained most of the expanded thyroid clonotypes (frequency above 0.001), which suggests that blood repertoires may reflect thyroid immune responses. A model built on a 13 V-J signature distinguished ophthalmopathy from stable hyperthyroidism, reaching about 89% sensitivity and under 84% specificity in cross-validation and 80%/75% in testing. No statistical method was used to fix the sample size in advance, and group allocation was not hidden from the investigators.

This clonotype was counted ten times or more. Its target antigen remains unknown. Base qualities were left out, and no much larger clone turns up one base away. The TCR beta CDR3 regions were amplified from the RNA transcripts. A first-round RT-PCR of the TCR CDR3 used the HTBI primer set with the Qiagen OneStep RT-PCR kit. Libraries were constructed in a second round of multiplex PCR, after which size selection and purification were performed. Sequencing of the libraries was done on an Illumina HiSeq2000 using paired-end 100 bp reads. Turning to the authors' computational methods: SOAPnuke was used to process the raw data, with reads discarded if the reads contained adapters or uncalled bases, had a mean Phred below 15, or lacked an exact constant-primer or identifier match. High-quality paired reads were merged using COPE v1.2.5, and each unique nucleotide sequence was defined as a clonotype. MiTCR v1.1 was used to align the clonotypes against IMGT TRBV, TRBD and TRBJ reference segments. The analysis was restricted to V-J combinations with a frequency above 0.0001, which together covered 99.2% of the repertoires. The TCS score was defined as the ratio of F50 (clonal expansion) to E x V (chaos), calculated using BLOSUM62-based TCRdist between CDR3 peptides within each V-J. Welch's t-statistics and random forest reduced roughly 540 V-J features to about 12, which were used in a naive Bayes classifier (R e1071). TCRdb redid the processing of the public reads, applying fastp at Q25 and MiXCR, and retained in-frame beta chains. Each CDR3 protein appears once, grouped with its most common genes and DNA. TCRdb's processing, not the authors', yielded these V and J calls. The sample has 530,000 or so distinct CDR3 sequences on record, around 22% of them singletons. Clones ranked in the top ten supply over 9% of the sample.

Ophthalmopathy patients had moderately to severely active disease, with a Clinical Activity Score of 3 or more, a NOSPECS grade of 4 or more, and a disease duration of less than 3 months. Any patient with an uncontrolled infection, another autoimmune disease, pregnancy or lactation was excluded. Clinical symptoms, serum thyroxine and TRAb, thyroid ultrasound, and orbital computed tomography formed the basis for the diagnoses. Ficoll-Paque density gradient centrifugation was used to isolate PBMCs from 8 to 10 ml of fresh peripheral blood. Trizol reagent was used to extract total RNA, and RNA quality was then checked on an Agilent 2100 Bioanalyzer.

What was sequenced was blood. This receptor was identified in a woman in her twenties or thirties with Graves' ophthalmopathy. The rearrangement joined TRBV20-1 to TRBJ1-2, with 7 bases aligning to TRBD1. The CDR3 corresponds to CSARDDRDSYGYTF. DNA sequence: TGCAGTGCTAGAGATGACAGGGATTCCTATGGCTACACCTTC.